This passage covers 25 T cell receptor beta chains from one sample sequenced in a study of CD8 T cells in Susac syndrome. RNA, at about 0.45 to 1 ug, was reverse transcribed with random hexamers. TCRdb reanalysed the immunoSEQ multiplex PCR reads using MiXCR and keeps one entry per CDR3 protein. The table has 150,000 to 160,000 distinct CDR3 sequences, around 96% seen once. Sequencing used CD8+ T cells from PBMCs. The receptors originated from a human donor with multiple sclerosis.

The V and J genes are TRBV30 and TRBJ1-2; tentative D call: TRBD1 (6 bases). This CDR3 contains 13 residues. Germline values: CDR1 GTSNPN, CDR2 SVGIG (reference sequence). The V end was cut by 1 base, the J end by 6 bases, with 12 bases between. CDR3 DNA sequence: TGTGCCTGGAGTGCAGGGGTTGTGGATGGCTACACCTTC. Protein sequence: CAWSAGVVDGYTF.

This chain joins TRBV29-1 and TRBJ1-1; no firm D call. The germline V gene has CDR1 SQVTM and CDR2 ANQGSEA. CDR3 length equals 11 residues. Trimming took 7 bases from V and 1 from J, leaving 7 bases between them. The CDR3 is CSAQENTEAFF. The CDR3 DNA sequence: TGCAGCGCCCAAGAGAACACTGAAGCTTTCTTT.

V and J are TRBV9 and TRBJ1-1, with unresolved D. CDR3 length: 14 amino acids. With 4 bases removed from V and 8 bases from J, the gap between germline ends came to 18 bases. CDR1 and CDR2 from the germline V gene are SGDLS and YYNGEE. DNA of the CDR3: TGTGCCAGCAGCATCAGCTTGACATCGGAGGAAGCTTTCTTT. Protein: CASSISLTSEEAFF.

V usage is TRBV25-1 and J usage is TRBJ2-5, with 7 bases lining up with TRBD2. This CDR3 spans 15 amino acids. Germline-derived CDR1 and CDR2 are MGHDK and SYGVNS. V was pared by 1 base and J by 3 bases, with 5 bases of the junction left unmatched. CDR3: CASSEWAGVEETQYF. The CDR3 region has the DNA TGTGCCAGCAGTGAATGGGCGGGGGTTGAAGAGACCCAGTACTTC. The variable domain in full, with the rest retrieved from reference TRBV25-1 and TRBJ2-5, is EADIYQTPRYLVIGTGKKITLECSQTMGHDKMYWYQQDPGMELHLIHYSYGVNSTEKGDLSSESTVSRIRTEHFPLTLESARPSHTSQYLCASSEWAGVEETQYFGPGTRLLVL.

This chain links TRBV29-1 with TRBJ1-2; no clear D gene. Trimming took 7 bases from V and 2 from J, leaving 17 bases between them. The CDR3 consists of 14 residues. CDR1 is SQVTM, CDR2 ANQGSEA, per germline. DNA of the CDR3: TGCAGCGCTGGCCCTGGCGCCAGAAACTATGGCTACACCTTC. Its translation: CSAGPGARNYGYTF.

As DNA, the CDR3 is TGCAGCGTTGAAGAGGGTTATGAGCAGTTCTTC. Translating gives CSVEEGYEQFF. The rearrangement joins TRBV29-1 to TRBJ2-1; D gene ambiguous. The CDR3 consists of 11 residues. The V end was cut by 0 bases, the J end by 8 bases, with 5 bases between. CDR1 SQVTM and CDR2 ANQGSEA come from the germline V gene.

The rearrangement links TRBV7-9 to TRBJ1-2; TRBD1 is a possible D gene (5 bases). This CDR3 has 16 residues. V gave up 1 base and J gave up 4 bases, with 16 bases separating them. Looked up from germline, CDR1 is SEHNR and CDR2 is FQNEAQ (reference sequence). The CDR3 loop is CASSLVVGDSGYGYTF. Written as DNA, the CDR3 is TGTGCCAGCAGCTTAGTTGTGGGGGATTCGGGCTATGGCTACACCTTC. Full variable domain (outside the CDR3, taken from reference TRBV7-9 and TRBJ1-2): DTGVSQNPRHKITKRGQNVTFRCDPISEHNRLYWYRQTLGQGPEFLTYFQNEAQLEKSRLLSDRFSAERPKGSFSTLEIQRTEQGDSAMYLCASSLVVGDSGYGYTFGSGTRLTVV.

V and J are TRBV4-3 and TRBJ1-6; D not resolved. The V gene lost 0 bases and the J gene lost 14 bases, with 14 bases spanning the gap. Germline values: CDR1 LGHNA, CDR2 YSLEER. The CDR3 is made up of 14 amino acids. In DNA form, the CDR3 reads TGCGCCAGCAGCCAAGATGCGAGCAGACTGGCCCTCCACTTT. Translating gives CASSQDASRLALHF.

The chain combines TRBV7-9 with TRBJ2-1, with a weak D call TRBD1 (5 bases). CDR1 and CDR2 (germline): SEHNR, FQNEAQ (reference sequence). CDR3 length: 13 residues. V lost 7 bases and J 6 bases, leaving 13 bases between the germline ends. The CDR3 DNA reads TGTGCCAGCAACAAGGGGCTAGGCAATGAGCAGTTCTTC. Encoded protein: CASNKGLGNEQFF. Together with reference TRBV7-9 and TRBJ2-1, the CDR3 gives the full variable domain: DTGVSQNPRHKITKRGQNVTFRCDPISEHNRLYWYRQTLGQGPEFLTYFQNEAQLEKSRLLSDRFSAERPKGSFSTLEIQRTEQGDSAMYLCASNKGLGNEQFFGPGTRLTVL.

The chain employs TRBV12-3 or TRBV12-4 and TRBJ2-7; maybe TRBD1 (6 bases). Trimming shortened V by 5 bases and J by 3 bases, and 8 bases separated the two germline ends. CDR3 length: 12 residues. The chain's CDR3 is CASSTGIYEQYF. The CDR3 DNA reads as TGTGCCAGCAGTACAGGGATCTACGAGCAGTACTTC.

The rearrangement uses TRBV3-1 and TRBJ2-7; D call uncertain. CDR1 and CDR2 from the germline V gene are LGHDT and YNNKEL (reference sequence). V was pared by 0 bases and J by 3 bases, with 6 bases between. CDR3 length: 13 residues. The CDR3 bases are TGTGCCAGCAGCCAAGAGAGGCACTACGAGCAGTACTTC. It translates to CASSQERHYEQYF.

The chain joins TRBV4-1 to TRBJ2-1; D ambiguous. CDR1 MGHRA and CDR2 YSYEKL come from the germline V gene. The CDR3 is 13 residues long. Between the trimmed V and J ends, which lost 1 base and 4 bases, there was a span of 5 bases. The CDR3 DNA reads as TGCGCCAGCAGCCAAGTAGTATACAATGAGCAGTTCTTC. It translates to CASSQVVYNEQFF.

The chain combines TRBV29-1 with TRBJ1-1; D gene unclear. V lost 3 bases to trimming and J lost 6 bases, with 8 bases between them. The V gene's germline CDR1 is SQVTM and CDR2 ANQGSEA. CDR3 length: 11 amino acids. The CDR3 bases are TGCAGCGTTGAGGGGATGGCTGAAGCTTTCTTT. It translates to CSVEGMAEAFF. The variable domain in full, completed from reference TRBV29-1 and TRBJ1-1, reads SAVISQKPSRDICQRGTSLTIQCQVDSQVTMMFWYRQQPGQSLTLIATANQGSEATYESGFVIDKFPISRPNLTFSTLTVSNMSPEDSSIYLCSVEGMAEAFFGQGTRLTVV.

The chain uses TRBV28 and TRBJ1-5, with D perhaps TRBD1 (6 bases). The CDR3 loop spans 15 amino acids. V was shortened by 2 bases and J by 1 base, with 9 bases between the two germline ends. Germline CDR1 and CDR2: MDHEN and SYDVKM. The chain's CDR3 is CASSLRTASNQPQHF. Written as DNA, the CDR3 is TGTGCCAGCAGTTTACGGACAGCAAGCAATCAGCCCCAGCATTTT.

DNA of the CDR3: TGTGCCAGCAGCGTGGCCCTCACAGATACGCAGTATTTT. Amino acids: CASSVALTDTQYF. The V call is TRBV9, the J call TRBJ2-3; D uncertain. Germline V gene lookup returns CDR1 SGDLS and CDR2 YYNGEE. The CDR3 runs 13 residues. Deletions cut 2 bases from V and 2 bases from J, with 6 bases between. The complete variable domain, with remaining parts taken from reference TRBV9 and TRBJ2-3, reads DSGVTQTPKHLITATGQRVTLRCSPRSGDLSVYWYQQSLDQGLQFLIQYYNGEERAKGNILERFSAQQFPDLHSELNLSSLELGDSALYFCASSVALTDTQYFGPGTRLTVL.

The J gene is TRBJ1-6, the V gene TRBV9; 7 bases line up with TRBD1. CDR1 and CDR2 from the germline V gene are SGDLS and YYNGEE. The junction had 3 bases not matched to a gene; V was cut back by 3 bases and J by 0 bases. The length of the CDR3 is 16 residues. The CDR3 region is CASSAGDSSYNSPLHF. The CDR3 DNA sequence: TGTGCCAGCAGCGCGGGGGACAGCTCCTATAATTCACCCCTCCACTTT.

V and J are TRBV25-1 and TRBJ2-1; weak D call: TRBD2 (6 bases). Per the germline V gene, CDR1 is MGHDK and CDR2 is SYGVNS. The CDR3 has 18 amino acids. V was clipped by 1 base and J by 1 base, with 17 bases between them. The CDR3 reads CASSEFHSAGRSYNEQFF. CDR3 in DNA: TGTGCCAGCAGTGAATTTCACTCGGCGGGGAGGTCCTACAATGAGCAGTTCTTC.

The CDR3 bases are TGTGCCAGCAGCCAAGGCCCCGGGACAACGAACGAGCAGTACTTC. Encoded protein: CASSQGPGTTNEQYF. The rearrangement links TRBV3-1 to TRBJ2-7, with D possibly matching TRBD1 (6 bases). Trimming took off 1 base at V and 5 bases at J, with 15 bases between the two ends. Germline values: CDR1 LGHDT, CDR2 YNNKEL (reference sequence). The CDR3 contains 15 residues.

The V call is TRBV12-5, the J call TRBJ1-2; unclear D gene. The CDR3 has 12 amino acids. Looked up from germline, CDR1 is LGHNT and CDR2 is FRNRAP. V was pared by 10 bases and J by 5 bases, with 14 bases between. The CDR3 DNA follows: TGTGCTACCTACCCACCGGGATATGGCTACACCTTC. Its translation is CATYPPGYGYTF.

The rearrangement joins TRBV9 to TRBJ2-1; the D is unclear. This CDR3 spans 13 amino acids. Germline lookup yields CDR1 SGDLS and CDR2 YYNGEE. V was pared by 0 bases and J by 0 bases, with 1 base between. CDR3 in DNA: TGTGCCAGCAGCGTAGACTCCTACAATGAGCAGTTCTTC. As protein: CASSVDSYNEQFF.

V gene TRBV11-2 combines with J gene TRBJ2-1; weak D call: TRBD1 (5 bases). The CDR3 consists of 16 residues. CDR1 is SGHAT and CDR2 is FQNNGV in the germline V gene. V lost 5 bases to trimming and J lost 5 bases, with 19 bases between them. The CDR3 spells CASSPTKGAGNNEQFF. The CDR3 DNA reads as TGTGCCAGCAGCCCCACAAAAGGGGCTGGAAACAATGAGCAGTTCTTC.

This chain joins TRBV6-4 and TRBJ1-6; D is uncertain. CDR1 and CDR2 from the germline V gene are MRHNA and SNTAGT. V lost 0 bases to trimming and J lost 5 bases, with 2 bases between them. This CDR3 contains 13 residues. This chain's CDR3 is CASSDSDNSPLHF. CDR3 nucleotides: TGTGCCAGCAGTGACTCAGATAATTCACCCCTCCACTTT.

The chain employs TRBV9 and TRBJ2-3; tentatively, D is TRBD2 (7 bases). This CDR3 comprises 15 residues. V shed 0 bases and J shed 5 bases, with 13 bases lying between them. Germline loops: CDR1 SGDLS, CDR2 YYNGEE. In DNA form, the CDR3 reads TGTGCCAGCAGCGTAGCTGGGGGGGCTGGAGATACGCAGTATTTT. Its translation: CASSVAGGAGDTQYF. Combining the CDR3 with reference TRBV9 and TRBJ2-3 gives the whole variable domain DSGVTQTPKHLITATGQRVTLRCSPRSGDLSVYWYQQSLDQGLQFLIQYYNGEERAKGNILERFSAQQFPDLHSELNLSSLELGDSALYFCASSVAGGAGDTQYFGPGTRLTVL.

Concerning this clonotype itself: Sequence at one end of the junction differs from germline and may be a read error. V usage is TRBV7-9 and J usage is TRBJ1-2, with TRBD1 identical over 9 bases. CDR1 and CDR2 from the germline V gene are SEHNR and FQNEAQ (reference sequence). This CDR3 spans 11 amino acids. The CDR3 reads CASSNPGQGHF. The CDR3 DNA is TGTGCCAGCAGCAATCCGGGACAGGGACACTTC.

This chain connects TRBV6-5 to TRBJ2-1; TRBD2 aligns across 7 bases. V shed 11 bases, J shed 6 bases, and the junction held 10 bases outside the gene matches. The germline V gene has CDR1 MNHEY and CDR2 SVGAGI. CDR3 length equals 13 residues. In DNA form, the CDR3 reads TGTGCCGCCGGGGGGAATAATGGCAATGAGCAGTTCTTC. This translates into CAAGGNNGNEQFF.